This entry is about one T cell receptor beta chain. The data were taken from a study of T cells in Graves' hyperthyroidism and ophthalmopathy. Trimming removed 3 bases from V and 1 base from J, with 9 bases in between. The CDR3 runs 14 residues. Template material for amplifying TCR beta CDR3 regions consisted of RNA transcripts. In the first-round RT-PCR of the TCR CDR3, the HTBI primer set was used. TCRdb re-called the multiplex PCR reads with MiXCR, one entry per CDR3 protein. The sample shows 600,000 to 700,000 distinct CDR3 sequences, approximately 14% of them seen only once. This sequence joins TRBV12-3 or TRBV12-4 and TRBJ1-1, with D possibly matching TRBD1 (6 bases). The sequenced material came from blood. This clonotype was obtained from a woman aged 40 to 55 with Graves' ophthalmopathy. DNA for the CDR3: TGTGCCAGCAGTTTTGGGGACAAGAACACTGAAGCTTTCTTT. This encodes CASSFGDKNTEAFF.